This TCR beta chain was documented in a study of blood T cell repertoires in COVID-19. Turning to the study itself: Collection of acute and convalescent COVID-19 samples took place in the United States, Italy and Spain. PBMCs, B-cell-depleted T cells, or T cells provided the cDNA or gDNA that made up the material.

The cohort comprised adults aged roughly 18 to 95 years residing in approximately 25 US areas. Source study methods: Amplifying reference gene primers gave estimates of nucleated cell counts. Sequencing was performed with immunoSEQ multiplex PCR; in TCRdb, only in-frame clones are kept and a portion is missing. The DNA was the basis for D and trimming; V, J and clone size are from that table. The sample lists 200,000 to 300,000 clones, about 91% occurring once. Germline V CDR1 and CDR2: MNHEY, SMNVEV (reference sequence). Trimming at V came to 4 bases and at J to 4 bases, leaving 4 bases not matched to a gene. The CDR3 spans 14 residues. As regards this clone: Other DNA sequences from this sample encode an identical CDR3 as well.

V and J are TRBV27 and TRBJ1-2, with 9 bases aligning to TRBD1. The receptor was isolated from a woman aged 40-49 years with acute COVID-19. Sequencing was performed on PBMCs or T cells enriched from blood (not recorded which). CDR3 DNA: TGTGCCAGCAGTTCACCGGGACAGGGCTATGGCTACACCTTC. Translation gives CASSSPGQGYGYTF.